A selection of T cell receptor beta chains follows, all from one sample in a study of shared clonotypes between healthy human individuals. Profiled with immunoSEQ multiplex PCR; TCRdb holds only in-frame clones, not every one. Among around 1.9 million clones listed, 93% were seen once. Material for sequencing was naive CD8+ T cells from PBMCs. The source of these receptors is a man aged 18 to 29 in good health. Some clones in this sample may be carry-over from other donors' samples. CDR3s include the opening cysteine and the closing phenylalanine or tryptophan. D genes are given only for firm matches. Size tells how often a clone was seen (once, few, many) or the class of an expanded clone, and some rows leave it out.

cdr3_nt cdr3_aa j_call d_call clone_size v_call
TGTGCCAGCAGCTTATTCTCCCCTGTGAGCTACACCTTC CASSLFSPVSYTF TRBJ1-2 NA NA TRBV11-2
TGTGCCAGCAGCTACTCCCGACAGGGCTTGAACACTGAAGCTTTCTTT CASSYSRQGLNTEAFF TRBJ1-1 TRBD1 NA TRBV6-6
TGTGCCAGCAGCTTACTAGCGGTTTCTTACAATGAGCAGTTCTTC CASSLLAVSYNEQFF TRBJ2-1 TRBD2 NA TRBV7-3
TGTGCCACCAGCGGGACAGTGAACACTGAAGCTTTCTTT CATSGTVNTEAFF TRBJ1-1 TRBD1 NA TRBV15
TGTGCCAGCAGCTTGCTGCGGGTAAGCTCCTACAATGAGCAGTTCTTC CASSLLRVSSYNEQFF TRBJ2-1 NA NA TRBV5-8
TGTGCCAGCAGCTTATCTAGGGGAAAGGACAATGAGCAGTTCTTC CASSLSRGKDNEQFF TRBJ2-1 NA NA TRBV28
TGCGCCAGCAGCTATACAGGGGTAAAGACTGAAGCTTTCTTT CASSYTGVKTEAFF TRBJ1-1 TRBD1 NA TRBV5-1
TGTGCCAGCAGCTTAAGTACGACTGAGACCCAGTACTTC CASSLSTTETQYF TRBJ2-5 NA NA TRBV7-9
TGTGCCAGCAGCCAAGTTGGGCTGCGTGAAGCTTTCTTT CASSQVGLREAFF TRBJ1-1 NA NA TRBV4-2
TGTGCCAGCAGTGAGGGCAGGGGCCTCAATGAGCAGTTCTTC CASSEGRGLNEQFF TRBJ2-1 NA NA TRBV2
TGTGCCAGCAGCCCCCACCTAGCGGGAAATACCTACGAGCAGTACTTC CASSPHLAGNTYEQYF TRBJ2-7 TRBD2 NA TRBV7-8
TGCGCCAGCAGCTCCCGGGACCTTTATGTGGGGGAGCAGTTCTTC CASSSRDLYVGEQFF TRBJ2-1 NA NA TRBV5-1
TGTGCCAGTAGTATCCGGGTCGGGTTGGGCACAGATACGCAGTATTTT CASSIRVGLGTDTQYF TRBJ2-3 NA NA TRBV19
TGCGCCAGCAGCCAAGGCCAGGGGCCTTCCTACGAGCAGTACTTC CASSQGQGPSYEQYF TRBJ2-7 NA NA TRBV4-3
TGCGCCAGCAGCCCAGACGCTGGGACAATCTTAATCGAGCAGTACTTC CASSPDAGTILIEQYF TRBJ2-7 NA once TRBV4-3
TGCGCCAGCAGCCAAGATTTGGGACAGGGGGACGAGCAGTACTTC CASSQDLGQGDEQYF TRBJ2-7 TRBD1 NA TRBV4-3
TGTGCCAGCAGCCCCCCCGGGGCCGAGCAGTTCTTC CASSPPGAEQFF TRBJ2-1 NA NA TRBV7-9
TGTGCCAGCAGCCAAGCCGGGGAAAAACTGTTTTTT CASSQAGEKLFF TRBJ1-4 NA NA TRBV7-6
TGTGCCAGCAGTCTGGACAGGGCTGGGGCCAACGTCCTGACTTTC CASSLDRAGANVLTF TRBJ2-6 TRBD1 NA TRBV5-8
TGTGCCAGCAGGATTAGCGGGAGCCTCTACAATGAGCAGTTCTTC CASRISGSLYNEQFF TRBJ2-1 TRBD2 NA TRBV27